The next 18 T cell receptor beta chains were all read from a single sample in a study of blood T cell repertoires in COVID-19. Only in-frame clones appear in the TCRdb table, and some are missing; sequencing was by immunoSEQ multiplex PCR. The profile shows 150,000 to 200,000 clones, approximately 81% of them singletons. Sequencing was carried out using PBMCs or T cells enriched from blood (not recorded which). The receptors originated from a woman aged 50 to 60 who had recovered from COVID-19.

The chain recombines TRBV6-5 with TRBJ1-1, with no clear D. In germline, CDR1 is MNHEY, CDR2 SVGAGI. Trimming left V 2 bases short and J 4 bases short, with 14 bases between. The CDR3 runs to 15 residues. The CDR3 loop reads CASSYRSLGSTEAFF. DNA of the CDR3: TGTGCCAGCAGTTACCGCAGTTTGGGGAGCACTGAAGCTTTCTTT.

J is TRBJ2-1 and V is TRBV2; D is undetermined. Deletions cut 5 bases from V and 8 bases from J, with 10 bases between. The CDR3 contains 12 residues. Germline assignment: CDR1 SNHLY and CDR2 FYNNEI. The chain's CDR3 is CASSPDTDEQFF. CDR3 bases: TGTGCCAGCAGTCCTGATACGGATGAGCAGTTCTTC.

In nucleotides, the CDR3 is TGTGCCAGCAGCCAAAGCGACTTCGAGCAGTACTTC. Amino acids: CASSQSDFEQYF. This chain uses TRBV3-1 (or the pseudogene TRBV3-2) with TRBJ2-7; no definite D call. This CDR3 is built from 12 residues. Trimming removed 2 bases from V and 6 bases from J, with 8 bases in between. In germline, CDR1 is LGHDT, CDR2 YNNKEL (reference sequence).

This clone was picked up one time. J is TRBJ2-2 and V is TRBV27; the match to TRBD2 covers 11 bases. The V gene's germline CDR1 is MNHEY and CDR2 SMNVEV (reference sequence). The CDR3 is 15 residues long. Losses at the gene ends were 3 bases for V and 4 bases for J; bases not matched to a gene: 1. For the CDR3, the DNA is TGTGCCAGCAGTTTCGGGACTAGCGGCACCGGGGAGCTGTTTTTT. The encoded protein is CASSFGTSGTGELFF.

The J gene is TRBJ2-3, the V gene TRBV29-1; 9 positions agree with TRBD2. The length of the CDR3 is 14 residues. Trimming cost V 5 bases and J 2 bases; bases outside gene matches: 5. CDR1 and CDR2 from the germline V gene are SQVTM and ANQGSEA. CDR3 in DNA: TGCAGCGTTATGCGGGGGGGGACCACAGATACGCAGTATTTT. It yields the protein CSVMRGGTTDTQYF.

The table lists this clone with a count of one. This rearrangement joins TRBV16 to TRBJ1-3, with D hard to call. Trimming took 0 bases from V and 9 from J, leaving 15 bases between them. The CDR3 totals 15 residues. Germline values: CDR1 KGHSY, CDR2 FQNENV. This CDR3 reads CASSQSRPGLSTIYF. The CDR3 bases are TGTGCCAGCAGCCAATCACGCCCTGGACTGTCCACCATATATTTT.

The sample holds a few counts of this clone. The chain links TRBV18 to TRBJ2-5; a possible D gene is TRBD2 (5 bases). This CDR3 has 16 residues. CDR1 is KGHSH and CDR2 is LQKENI in the germline V gene. Trimming removed 3 bases from V and 0 bases from J, with 14 bases in between. The CDR3 sequence: CASSPRLQRDQETQYF. The CDR3 DNA sequence: TGTGCCAGCTCACCCAGACTACAAAGGGACCAAGAGACCCAGTACTTC.

This rearrangement joins TRBV7-8 to TRBJ2-1, with 8 bases that match TRBD2. V was clipped by 1 base and J by 6 bases; unmatched bases: 5. This CDR3 has 15 residues. Per germline, CDR1 SGHVS and CDR2 FQNEAQ. CDR3 residues: CASSLGLAGTNEQFF. For the CDR3, the DNA is TGTGCCAGCAGCTTAGGCCTAGCGGGCACCAATGAGCAGTTCTTC.

This rearrangement joins TRBV7-3 to TRBJ1-1; 7 bases align to TRBD1. Germline-derived CDR1 and CDR2 are SGHTA and FQGTGA. The J segment lost 2 bases and the V segment lost 3 bases, leaving 15 bases of the junction unmatched. CDR3 size: 18 residues. CDR3 in amino acids: CASSFYGGTAASNTEAFF. For the CDR3, the DNA is TGTGCCAGCAGCTTTTATGGCGGGACAGCGGCCTCTAACACTGAAGCTTTCTTT.

The chain carries TRBV14 and TRBJ2-6; possible D gene TRBD2, 5 bases. The germline V gene encodes CDR1 SGHDN and CDR2 FVKESK. The germline V and J ends were trimmed by 3 bases and 0 bases, with 15 bases remaining between them. The CDR3 covers 18 residues. CDR3 amino acids: CASSQSGPRDSGANVLTF. In DNA form, the CDR3 reads TGTGCCAGCAGCCAGTCCGGCCCGAGGGACTCTGGGGCCAACGTCCTGACTTTC.

V usage is TRBV5-4 and J usage is TRBJ2-1; no clear D. Germline lookup yields CDR1 SGHNT and CDR2 YYREEE (reference sequence). V was cut by 4 bases and J by 0 bases, with 11 bases left in between. This CDR3 contains 15 residues. CDR3 DNA: TGTGCCAGCAGCCCGCGAATGAGCTCCTACAATGAGCAGTTCTTC. As protein: CASSPRMSSYNEQFF. Complete variable domain (other parts from reference TRBV5-4 and TRBJ2-1): ETGVTQSPTHLIKTRGQQVTLRCSSQSGHNTVSWYQQALGQGPQFIFQYYREEENGRGNFPPRFSGLQFPNYSSELNVNALELDDSALYLCASSPRMSSYNEQFFGPGTRLTVL.

The table lists this clone with a count of one. V is TRBV10-3 and J is TRBJ2-6; 8 bases align to TRBD2. The CDR3 has 16 amino acids. The germline V gene has CDR1 ENHRY and CDR2 SYGVKD. The junction had 8 bases not matched to a gene; V was cut back by 8 bases and J by 2 bases. The DNA of the CDR3 is TGTGCCATCCGTCAGCCGGGAGGGACTGGGGCCAACGTCCTGACTTTC. This sequence encodes CAIRQPGGTGANVLTF.

The table lists this clone with a count of one. This rearrangement joins TRBV29-1 to TRBJ1-5; D is uncertain. Germline CDR1 is SQVTM and CDR2 is ANQGSEA. The CDR3 is 15 amino acids. Trimming left V 6 bases short and J 0 bases short, with 15 bases between. CDR3 amino acids: CSVAWTGNSNQPQHF. The CDR3 bases are TGCAGCGTCGCCTGGACCGGGAATAGCAATCAGCCCCAGCATTTT. Complete variable domain (other parts from reference TRBV29-1 and TRBJ1-5): SAVISQKPSRDICQRGTSLTIQCQVDSQVTMMFWYRQQPGQSLTLIATANQGSEATYESGFVIDKFPISRPNLTFSTLTVSNMSPEDSSIYLCSVAWTGNSNQPQHFGDGTRLSIL.

This chain connects TRBV7-2 to TRBJ1-2, with a possible D match to TRBD1 (6 bases). The CDR3 loop spans 14 amino acids. CDR1 is SGHTA and CDR2 is FQGNSA in the germline V gene. The V end was cut by 2 bases, the J end by 4 bases, with 11 bases between. The DNA of the CDR3 is TGTGCCAGCAGCTTAAGCCGGGACACCTATGGCTACACCTTC. Translation gives CASSLSRDTYGYTF.

This sequence joins TRBV7-2 and TRBJ1-3, with 8 bases matching TRBD1. Germline CDR1 and CDR2: SGHTA and FQGNSA. Trimming took 5 bases from V and 4 from J; bases not matched to a gene: 7. The CDR3 has 15 amino acids. The CDR3: CASSLQGENGNTIYF. Here the CDR3 DNA reads TGTGCCAGCAGCCTACAGGGGGAAAACGGAAACACCATATATTTT.

V usage is TRBV24-1 and J usage is TRBJ2-3; TRBD2 matches 7 bases. Germline lookup yields CDR1 KGHDR and CDR2 SFDVKD. The junction had 7 bases not matched to a gene; V was cut back by 6 bases and J by 2 bases. The CDR3 spans 15 residues. The CDR3 loop reads CATSSSGTVTDTQYF. The DNA of the CDR3 is TGTGCCACCAGTTCTAGCGGCACGGTCACAGATACGCAGTATTTT.

V usage is TRBV18 and J usage is TRBJ1-5; D is unclear. The V gene's germline CDR1 is KGHSH and CDR2 LQKENI. The V and J ends lost 3 bases and 0 bases respectively, with 3 bases between them. The CDR3 is 13 amino acids. The CDR3, as DNA: TGTGCCAGCTCACCCCTTAGCAATCAGCCCCAGCATTTT. Translation: CASSPLSNQPQHF. Supplemented by reference TRBV18 and TRBJ1-5, the full variable domain reads NAGVMQNPRHLVRRRGQEARLRCSPMKGHSHVYWYRQLPEEGLKFMVYLQKENIIDESGMPKERFSAEFPKEGPSILRIQQVVRGDSAAYFCASSPLSNQPQHFGDGTRLSIL.

The CDR3 bases are TGTGCCACTGGTGGGACAGCGTCTGAGCAGTTCTTC. This translates into CATGGTASEQFF. The rearrangement joins TRBV2 to TRBJ2-1, with 7 bases aligning to TRBD1. There are 12 residues in the CDR3. Trimming took 10 bases from V and 9 from J; bases not matched to a gene: 9. Germline V gene lookup returns CDR1 SNHLY and CDR2 FYNNEI.